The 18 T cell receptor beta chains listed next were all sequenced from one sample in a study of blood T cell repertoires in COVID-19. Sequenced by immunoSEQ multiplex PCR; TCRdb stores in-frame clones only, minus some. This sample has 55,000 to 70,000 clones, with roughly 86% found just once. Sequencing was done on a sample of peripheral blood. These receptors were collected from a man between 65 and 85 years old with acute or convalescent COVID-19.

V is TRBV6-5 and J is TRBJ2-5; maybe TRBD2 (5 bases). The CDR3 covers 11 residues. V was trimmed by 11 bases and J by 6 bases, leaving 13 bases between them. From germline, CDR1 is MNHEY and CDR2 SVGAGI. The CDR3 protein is CAGRLAQTQYF. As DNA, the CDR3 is TGTGCCGGTCGATTAGCGCAGACCCAGTACTTC.

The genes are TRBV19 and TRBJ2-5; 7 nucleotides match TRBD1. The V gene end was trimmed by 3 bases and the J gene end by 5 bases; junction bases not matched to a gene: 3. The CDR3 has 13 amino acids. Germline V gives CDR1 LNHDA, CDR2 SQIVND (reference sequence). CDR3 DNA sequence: TGTGCCAGTAGTATGGGGACAGTGGAGACCCAGTACTTC. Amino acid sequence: CASSMGTVETQYF.

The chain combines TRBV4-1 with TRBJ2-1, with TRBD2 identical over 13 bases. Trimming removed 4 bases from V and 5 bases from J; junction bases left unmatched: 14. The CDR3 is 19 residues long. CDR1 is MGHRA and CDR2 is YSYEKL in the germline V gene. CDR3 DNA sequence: TGCGCCAGCAGCCGCGTCTCGACTAGCGGGGGGACCCGAGACAATGAGCAGTTCTTC. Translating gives CASSRVSTSGGTRDNEQFF.

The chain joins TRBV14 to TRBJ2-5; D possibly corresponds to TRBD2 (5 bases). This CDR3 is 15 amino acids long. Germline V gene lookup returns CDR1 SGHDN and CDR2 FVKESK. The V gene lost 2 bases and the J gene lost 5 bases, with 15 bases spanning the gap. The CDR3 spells CASSQRGSRSETQYF. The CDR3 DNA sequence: TGTGCCAGCAGCCAACGAGGGTCTAGGTCTGAGACCCAGTACTTC.

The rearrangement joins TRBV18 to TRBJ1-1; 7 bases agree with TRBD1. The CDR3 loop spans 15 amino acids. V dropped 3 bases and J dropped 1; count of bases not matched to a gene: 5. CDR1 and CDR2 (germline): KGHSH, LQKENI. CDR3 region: CASSPTGTGNTEAFF. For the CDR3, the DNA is TGTGCCAGCTCACCGACAGGGACGGGGAACACTGAAGCTTTCTTT.

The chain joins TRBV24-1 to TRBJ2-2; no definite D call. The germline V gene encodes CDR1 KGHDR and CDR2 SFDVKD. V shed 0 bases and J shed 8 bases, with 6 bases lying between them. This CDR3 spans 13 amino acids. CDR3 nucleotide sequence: TGTGCCACCAGTGATTTGACTGCAGGGGAGCTGTTTTTT. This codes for CATSDLTAGELFF.

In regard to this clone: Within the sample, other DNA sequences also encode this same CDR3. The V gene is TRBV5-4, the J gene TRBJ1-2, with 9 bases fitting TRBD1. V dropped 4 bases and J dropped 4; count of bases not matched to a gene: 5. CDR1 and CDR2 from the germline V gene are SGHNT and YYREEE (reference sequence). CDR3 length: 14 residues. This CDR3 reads CASSPPGQGYGYTF. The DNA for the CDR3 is TGTGCCAGCAGCCCCCCGGGACAGGGCTATGGCTACACCTTC.

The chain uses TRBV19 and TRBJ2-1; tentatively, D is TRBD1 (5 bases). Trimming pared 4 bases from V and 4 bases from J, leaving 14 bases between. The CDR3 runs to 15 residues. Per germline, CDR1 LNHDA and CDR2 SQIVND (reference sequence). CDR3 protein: CASSRGGAAYNEQFF. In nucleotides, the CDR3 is TGTGCCAGTAGTAGGGGTGGGGCGGCTTACAATGAGCAGTTCTTC.

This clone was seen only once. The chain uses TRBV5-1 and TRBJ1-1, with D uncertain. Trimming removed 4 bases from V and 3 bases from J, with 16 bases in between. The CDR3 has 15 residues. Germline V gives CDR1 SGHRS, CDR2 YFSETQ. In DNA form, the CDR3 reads TGCGCCAGCAGCCCAGGAAATTTCGGGGACACTGAAGCTTTCTTT. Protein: CASSPGNFGDTEAFF.

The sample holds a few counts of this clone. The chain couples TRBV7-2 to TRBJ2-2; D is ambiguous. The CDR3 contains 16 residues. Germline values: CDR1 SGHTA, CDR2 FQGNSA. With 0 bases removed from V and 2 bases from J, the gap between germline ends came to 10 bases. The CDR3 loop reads CASSLARFRNTGELFF. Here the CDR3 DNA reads TGTGCCAGCAGCTTAGCGCGGTTCAGAAACACCGGGGAGCTGTTTTTT.

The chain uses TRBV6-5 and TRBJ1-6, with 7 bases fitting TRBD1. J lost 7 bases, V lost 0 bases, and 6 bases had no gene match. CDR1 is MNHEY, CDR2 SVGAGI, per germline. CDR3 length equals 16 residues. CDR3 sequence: CASSYSSSQGNSPLHF. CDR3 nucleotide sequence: TGTGCCAGCAGTTACTCGAGCTCACAGGGGAATTCACCCCTCCACTTT.

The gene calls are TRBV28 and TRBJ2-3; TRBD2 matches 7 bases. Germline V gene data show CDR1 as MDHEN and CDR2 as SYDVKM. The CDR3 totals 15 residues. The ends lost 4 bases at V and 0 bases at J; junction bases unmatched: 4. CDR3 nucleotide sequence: TGTGCCAGCAGTTCGGCGGGAGCGAGCACAGATACGCAGTATTTT. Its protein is CASSSAGASTDTQYF.

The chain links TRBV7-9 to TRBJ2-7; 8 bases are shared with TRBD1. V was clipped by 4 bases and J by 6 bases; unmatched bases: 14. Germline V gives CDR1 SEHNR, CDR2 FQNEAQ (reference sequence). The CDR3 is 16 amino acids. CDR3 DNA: TGTGCCAGCAGCTATTGGGGCTCGGGCCAGGGGGCCGAGCAGTACTTC. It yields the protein CASSYWGSGQGAEQYF.

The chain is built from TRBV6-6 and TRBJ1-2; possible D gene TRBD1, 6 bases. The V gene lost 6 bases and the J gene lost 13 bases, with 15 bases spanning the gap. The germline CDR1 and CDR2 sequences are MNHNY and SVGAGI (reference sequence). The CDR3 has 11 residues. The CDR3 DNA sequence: TGTGCCAGCAGCGAAGGGGGTGGCAGCACCTTC. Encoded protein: CASSEGGGSTF.

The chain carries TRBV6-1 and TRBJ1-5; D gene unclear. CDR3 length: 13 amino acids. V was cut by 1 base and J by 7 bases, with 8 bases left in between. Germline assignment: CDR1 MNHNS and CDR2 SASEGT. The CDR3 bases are TGTGCCAGCAGTGAAGTGCAGGTCCAGCCCCAGCATTTT. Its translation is CASSEVQVQPQHF.

CDR3 nucleotides: TGTGCCAGCAGCTTAAGGGGCAAGGGGGGGCGCGCGGAGACCCAGTACTTC. This gives the protein CASSLRGKGGRAETQYF. This sequence joins TRBV11-2 and TRBJ2-5, with D perhaps TRBD2 (7 bases). This CDR3 is built from 17 residues. Trimming removed 2 bases from V and 5 bases from J, with 21 bases in between. The germline V gene encodes CDR1 SGHAT and CDR2 FQNNGV.

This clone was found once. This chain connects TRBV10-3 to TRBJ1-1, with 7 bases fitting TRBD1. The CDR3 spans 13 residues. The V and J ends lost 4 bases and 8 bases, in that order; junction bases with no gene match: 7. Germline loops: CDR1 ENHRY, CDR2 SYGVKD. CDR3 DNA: TGTGCCATCAGTGGGACAGGCACTCTAGAAGCTTTCTTT. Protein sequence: CAISGTGTLEAFF.

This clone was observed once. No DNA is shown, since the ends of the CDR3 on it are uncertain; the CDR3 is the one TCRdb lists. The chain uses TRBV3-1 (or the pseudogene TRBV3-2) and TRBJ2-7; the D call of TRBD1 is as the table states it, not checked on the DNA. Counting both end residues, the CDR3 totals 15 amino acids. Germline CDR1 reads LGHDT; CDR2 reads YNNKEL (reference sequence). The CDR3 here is CASSHQWGQGAQSYF.